What follows are 2 T cell receptor beta chains derived from one specimen sequenced in a study of blood T cell repertoires in COVID-19. Produced via immunoSEQ multiplex PCR; TCRdb's table is partial and in-frame only. The data contain about 72,000 clones, around 90% of them singletons. Sequencing used peripheral blood. All receptors derive from a human donor in a cohort sampled during active COVID-19.

V usage is TRBV6-5 and J usage is TRBJ2-7; TRBD1 matches at 8 bases. Germline CDR1 and CDR2: MNHEY and SVGAGI. Losses at the gene ends were 0 bases for V and 4 bases for J; bases not matched to a gene: 2. This CDR3 region has 14 residues. The CDR3 nucleotides are TGTGCCAGCAGTTACTCGCGACAGGGGTACGAGCAGTACTTC. It codes for CASSYSRQGYEQYF.

CDR3 bases: TGTGCCAGCAGCTTACCGGGGGGCACCGGGGAGCTGTTTTTT. This encodes CASSLPGGTGELFF. The chain links TRBV7-9 to TRBJ2-2; TRBD2 agrees at 7 bases. This CDR3 is built from 14 residues. Looked up from germline, CDR1 is SEHNR and CDR2 is FQNEAQ (reference sequence). The V gene end was trimmed by 2 bases and the J gene end by 4 bases; junction bases not matched to a gene: 1.